This T cell receptor beta chain stems from a study of blood T cell repertoires in COVID-19. Study overall: The analysed material was cDNA or gDNA that came from T cells, B-cell-depleted T cells, or PBMCs.

The V end was cut by 1 base, the J end by 1 base, with 10 bases between. The CDR3 sequence is 15 residues long. Germline CDR1 MDHEN, CDR2 SYDVKM. As processed by the authors: It was from reference gene primer amplification that nucleated cell counts were estimated. The table came from immunoSEQ multiplex PCR; TCRdb's copy has only in-frame clones and leaves some out. The V and J calls and clone size were taken over from that table, and D and trimming were inferred from the DNA. This table has more than 200,000 clones, about 87% appearing once. This clone was picked up many times. Sequencing was performed on peripheral blood. V is TRBV28 and J is TRBJ1-2; D remains unclear. This TCR was recovered from a man in his sixties or seventies with acute or convalescent COVID-19. The CDR3 is CASSLYSPYNYGYTF. The CDR3 DNA reads as TGTGCCAGCAGTTTATACAGCCCCTATAACTATGGCTACACCTTC.